The 23 T cell receptor beta chains given below trace back to one sample, sequenced in a study of cytomegalovirus exposure and HLA in healthy donors. Amplification used 60 Vbeta primers and 13 Jbeta primers. The data were produced by immunoSEQ multiplex PCR, yet TCRdb's version contains in-frame clones alone and is incomplete. The sample consists of around 120,000 clones, 81% of them appearing once. Sequenced sample: PBMCs. The receptors shown here come from a woman between 25 and 40 years old in good health and CMV-seronegative.

The chain employs TRBV28 and TRBJ2-2, with 11 bases identical to TRBD2. Germline V gene sequence: CDR1 MDHEN, CDR2 SYDVKM. The trim removed 0 bases at V and 6 bases at J, leaving 6 bases unmatched. This CDR3 has 17 residues. CDR3 nucleotide sequence: TGTGCCAGCAGTTTATGGAGGCTAGCGGGAGGACCCGGGGAGCTGTTTTTT. This translates into CASSLWRLAGGPGELFF.

This clone has just one count. The chain joins TRBV5-1 to TRBJ1-1; 7 positions match TRBD1. V lost 1 base to trimming and J lost 5 bases; unmatched junction nucleotides: 8. The CDR3 totals 15 residues. Germline lookup yields CDR1 SGHRS and CDR2 YFSETQ. In DNA form, the CDR3 reads TGCGCCAGCAGCTTGAAAGGGGGCCCTTTGACTGAAGCTTTCTTT. Its protein product is CASSLKGGPLTEAFF. The entire variable domain, with the rest obtained from reference TRBV5-1 and TRBJ1-1, is as follows: KAGVTQTPRYLIKTRGQQVTLSCSPISGHRSVSWYQQTPGQGLQFLFEYFSETQRNKGNFPGRFSGRQFSNSRSEMNVSTLELGDSALYLCASSLKGGPLTEAFFGQGTRLTVV.

This rearrangement joins TRBV9 to TRBJ2-3; 8 bases match TRBD1. Trimming removed 0 bases from V and 3 bases from J; junction bases left unmatched: 9. The length of the CDR3 is 17 residues. Germline assignment: CDR1 SGDLS and CDR2 YYNGEE. The CDR3 here is CASSVALQGAGTDTQYF. The CDR3 nucleotides read TGTGCCAGCAGCGTAGCTTTGCAGGGGGCGGGTACAGATACGCAGTATTTT.

The V and J genes are TRBV6-1 and TRBJ1-6; D uncertain. With 9 bases removed from V and 1 base from J, the gap between germline ends came to 10 bases. Germline V CDR1 and CDR2: MNHNS, SASEGT. The CDR3 loop spans 14 amino acids. The CDR3 sequence is CASTSESYNSPLHF. As DNA, the CDR3 is TGTGCCAGTACCTCGGAGTCCTATAATTCACCCCTCCACTTT.

The rearrangement uses TRBV5-1 and TRBJ2-2; weak D call: TRBD2 (6 bases). Germline V gene lookup returns CDR1 SGHRS and CDR2 YFSETQ. This CDR3 has 14 amino acids. The germline V and J ends were trimmed by 7 bases and 2 bases, with 12 bases remaining between them. This CDR3 reads CASLEGGNTGELFF. The CDR3 bases are TGCGCCAGCCTGGAGGGAGGTAACACCGGGGAGCTGTTTTTT. Drawing the rest from reference TRBV5-1 and TRBJ2-2, the complete variable domain is KAGVTQTPRYLIKTRGQQVTLSCSPISGHRSVSWYQQTPGQGLQFLFEYFSETQRNKGNFPGRFSGRQFSNSRSEMNVSTLELGDSALYLCASLEGGNTGELFFGEGSRLTVL.

The chain joins TRBV9 to TRBJ2-2; 13 bases are a match to TRBD2. V shed 2 bases and J 3 bases; nucleotides not matched to a gene: 1. This CDR3 has 16 amino acids. The germline V gene encodes CDR1 SGDLS and CDR2 YYNGEE. Here the CDR3 reads CASSVGTSGDTGELFF. CDR3 sequence (DNA): TGTGCCAGCAGCGTTGGGACTAGCGGGGACACCGGGGAGCTGTTTTTT. The complete variable domain, with remaining parts taken from reference TRBV9 and TRBJ2-2, reads DSGVTQTPKHLITATGQRVTLRCSPRSGDLSVYWYQQSLDQGLQFLIQYYNGEERAKGNILERFSAQQFPDLHSELNLSSLELGDSALYFCASSVGTSGDTGELFFGEGSRLTVL.

This clone was detected once. This rearrangement joins TRBV7-9 to TRBJ1-5; TRBD1 matches at 7 bases. Trimming took 6 bases from V and 6 from J; bases not matched to a gene: 14. CDR3 length: 16 residues. In germline, CDR1 is SEHNR, CDR2 FQNEAQ (reference sequence). The CDR3 region has the DNA TGTGCCAGCAGTTTTATAGGCAGGGGGGACGGTCAGCCCCAGCATTTT. Protein product: CASSFIGRGDGQPQHF.

The chain joins TRBV29-1 to TRBJ2-7; the D is unclear. The CDR3 is 11 residues long. The V end was cut by 2 bases, the J end by 3 bases, with 5 bases between. Germline V gene sequence: CDR1 SQVTM, CDR2 ANQGSEA. CDR3 region: CSVEINYEQYF. The CDR3 region has the DNA TGCAGCGTTGAAATTAACTACGAGCAGTACTTC.

The chain carries TRBV7-6 and TRBJ2-7; 9 bases agree with TRBD2. The V gene end was trimmed by 2 bases and the J gene end by 3 bases; junction bases not matched to a gene: 2. The CDR3 has 14 amino acids. Germline values: CDR1 SGHVS, CDR2 FNYEAQ. The CDR3 nucleotides are TGTGCCAGCAGCTTATGGACTAGCGACTACGAGCAGTACTTC. Translating gives CASSLWTSDYEQYF.

The rearrangement links TRBV7-2 to TRBJ2-7; 8 bases are shared with TRBD1. Trimming cost V 6 bases and J 1 base; bases outside gene matches: 8. This CDR3 is 15 amino acids long. Per the germline V gene, CDR1 is SGHTA and CDR2 is FQGNSA. This CDR3 is CASSLGQGVSYEQYF. The CDR3 nucleotides are TGTGCCAGCAGTCTTGGACAGGGAGTTTCCTACGAGCAGTACTTC.

The table lists this clone with a count of one. A junction end diverges from the germline sequence, so it may reflect a read error. The chain recombines TRBV7-9 with TRBJ2-7; 8 bases are a match to TRBD2. The CDR3 consists of 14 residues. CDR1 SEHNR and CDR2 FQNEAQ come from the germline V gene (reference sequence). The chain's CDR3 is CSSSFPGGRYEQYF. In DNA form, the CDR3 reads TGTTCCAGCAGCTTCCCTGGCGGGAGGTACGAGCAGTACTTC.

The V call is TRBV18, the J call TRBJ1-1, with D possibly TRBD1 on 6 matching bases. The CDR3 length is 16 residues. V dropped 1 base and J dropped 0 bases, with 12 bases sitting between them. Germline V lookup: CDR1 KGHSH, CDR2 LQKENI. CDR3 nucleotides: TGTGCCAGCTCACCACGGGGGGGCGGCATGAACACTGAAGCTTTCTTT. Translating gives CASSPRGGGMNTEAFF. Filled out from reference TRBV18 and TRBJ1-1, the complete variable domain reads NAGVMQNPRHLVRRRGQEARLRCSPMKGHSHVYWYRQLPEEGLKFMVYLQKENIIDESGMPKERFSAEFPKEGPSILRIQQVVRGDSAAYFCASSPRGGGMNTEAFFGQGTRLTVV.

The genes are TRBV5-6 and TRBJ1-1; D might be TRBD1 (6 bases). In germline, CDR1 is SGHDT, CDR2 YYEEEE. CDR3 length: 12 residues. Trimming removed 1 base at V and 6 bases at J, with 7 bases between. The CDR3, as DNA: TGTGCCAGCAGCTTGTGGACAGCTGAAGCTTTCTTT. This codes for CASSLWTAEAFF.

This clone was counted once. A junction end diverges from the germline sequence, so it may reflect a read error. The J gene is TRBJ2-7, the V gene TRBV7-9; D is perhaps TRBD1 (5 bases). Germline CDR1 is SEHNR and CDR2 is FQNEAQ (reference sequence). The CDR3 runs to 15 residues. The CDR3 DNA follows: TGTTCCAGCAGTCGCAGGGATGTTGAGACTTACGAGCAGTACTTC. Its protein product is CSSSRRDVETYEQYF.

The CDR3 DNA sequence: TGTGCCAGCAGTGTACAGGGGCCCTCCTACGAGCAGTACTTC. Amino acids: CASSVQGPSYEQYF. V and J are TRBV6-1 and TRBJ2-7; 7 bases map to TRBD1. This CDR3 comprises 14 residues. V dropped 4 bases and J dropped 0; count of bases not matched to a gene: 3. Per germline, CDR1 MNHNS and CDR2 SASEGT.

This clone was picked up a small number of times. The rearrangement joins TRBV4-1 to TRBJ2-1, with D tentatively TRBD2 (6 bases). Germline V gene sequence: CDR1 MGHRA, CDR2 YSYEKL. The ends were cut back, 0 bases at V and 5 bases at J, with 11 bases in the middle. There are 15 residues in the CDR3. DNA of the CDR3: TGCGCCAGCAGCCAAGATGGGCTAGCGAACAATGAGCAGTTCTTC. As protein: CASSQDGLANNEQFF.

V and J are TRBV29-1 and TRBJ2-1, with TRBD2 matching 7 bases. Unmatched junction bases numbered 3, after V lost 4 bases and J lost 0 bases. This CDR3 has 14 amino acids. Germline V gene data show CDR1 as SQVTM and CDR2 as ANQGSEA. The CDR3 region has the DNA TGCAGCGTTGGGGAGGGTGACTCCTACAATGAGCAGTTCTTC. This codes for CSVGEGDSYNEQFF.

The rearrangement links TRBV5-8 to TRBJ2-1; TRBD2 matches 10 bases. This CDR3 is built from 16 residues. V was clipped by 4 bases and J by 0 bases; unmatched bases: 4. Per the germline V gene, CDR1 is SGHTS and CDR2 is YDEGEE. CDR3 bases: TGTGCCAGCAGCCGGACTAGCGGTGGCTCCTACAATGAGCAGTTCTTC. Amino acid sequence: CASSRTSGGSYNEQFF.

This chain links TRBV18 with TRBJ2-2, with a possible D match to TRBD1 (6 bases). V lost 2 bases, J lost 7 bases, and 8 bases lay in between. The CDR3 is 13 amino acids. Germline lookup yields CDR1 KGHSH and CDR2 LQKENI. CDR3 DNA sequence: TGTGCCAGCTCACCATCAGGGGTCGGGGAGCTGTTTTTT. Its protein is CASSPSGVGELFF.

The chain recombines TRBV7-9 with TRBJ1-2; TRBD1 is a possible D gene (6 bases). The V end was cut by 5 bases, the J end by 4 bases, with 17 bases between. Germline loops: CDR1 SEHNR, CDR2 FQNEAQ (reference sequence). This CDR3 comprises 15 residues. As DNA, the CDR3 is TGTGCCAGCAGCCCCTCCGCTCAGGGGAGCTATGGCTACACCTTC. It is translated as CASSPSAQGSYGYTF.

The V and J genes are TRBV7-3 and TRBJ2-1; 13 bases are shared with TRBD2. The J segment lost 7 bases and the V segment lost 3 bases, leaving 6 bases of the junction unmatched. From germline, CDR1 is SGHTA and CDR2 FQGTGA. CDR3 length: 16 amino acids. CDR3 nucleotides: TGTGCCAGCAGCTTCTCGACTAGCGGGAGGATGAATGAGCAGTTCTTC. As protein: CASSFSTSGRMNEQFF.

The rearrangement joins TRBV9 to TRBJ2-5; no definite D call. Germline V gives CDR1 SGDLS, CDR2 YYNGEE. The CDR3 is 13 residues long. Trimming shortened V by 0 bases and J by 5 bases, and 8 bases separated the two germline ends. The CDR3, as DNA: TGTGCCAGCAGCGTAGTCCCGCAGGAGACCCAGTACTTC. It translates to CASSVVPQETQYF.

This chain joins TRBV7-2 and TRBJ1-5, with D hard to call. V lost 5 bases to trimming and J lost 1 base, with 3 bases between them. Germline lookup yields CDR1 SGHTA and CDR2 FQGNSA. This CDR3 comprises 12 residues. The CDR3 coding sequence is TGTGCCAGCAGCCCGAGCAATCAGCCCCAGCATTTT. Protein product: CASSPSNQPQHF. The full variable domain, in which reference TRBV7-2 and TRBJ1-5 provide the parts outside the CDR3, is GAGVSQSPSNKVTEKGKDVELRCDPISGHTALYWYRQSLGQGLEFLIYFQGNSAPDKSGLPSDRFSAERTGGSVSTLTIQRTQQEDSAVYLCASSPSNQPQHFGDGTRLSIL.